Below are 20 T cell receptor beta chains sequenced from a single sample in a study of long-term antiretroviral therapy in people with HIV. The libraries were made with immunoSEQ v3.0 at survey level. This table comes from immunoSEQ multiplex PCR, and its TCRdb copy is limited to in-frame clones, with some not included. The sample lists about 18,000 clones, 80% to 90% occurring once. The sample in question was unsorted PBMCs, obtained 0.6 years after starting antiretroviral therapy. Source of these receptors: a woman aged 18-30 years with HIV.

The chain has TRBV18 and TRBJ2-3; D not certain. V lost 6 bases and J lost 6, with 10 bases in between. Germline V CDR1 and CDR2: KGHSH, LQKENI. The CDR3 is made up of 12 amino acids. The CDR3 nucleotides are TGTGCCAGCTCTGGAGCCCGCGATACGCAGTATTTT. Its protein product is CASSGARDTQYF.

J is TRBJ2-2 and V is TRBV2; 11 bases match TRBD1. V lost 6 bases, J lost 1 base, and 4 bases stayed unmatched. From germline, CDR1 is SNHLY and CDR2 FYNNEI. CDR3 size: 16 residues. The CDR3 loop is CASRDRGPRNTGELFF. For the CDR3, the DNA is TGTGCCAGCAGGGACAGGGGGCCAAGGAACACCGGGGAGCTGTTTTTT.

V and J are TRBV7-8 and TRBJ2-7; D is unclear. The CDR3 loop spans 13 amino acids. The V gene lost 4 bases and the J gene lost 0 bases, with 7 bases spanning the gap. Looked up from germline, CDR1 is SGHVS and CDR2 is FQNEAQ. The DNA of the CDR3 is TGTGCCAGCAGCTCGGACGGCTCCTACGAGCAGTACTTC. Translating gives CASSSDGSYEQYF.

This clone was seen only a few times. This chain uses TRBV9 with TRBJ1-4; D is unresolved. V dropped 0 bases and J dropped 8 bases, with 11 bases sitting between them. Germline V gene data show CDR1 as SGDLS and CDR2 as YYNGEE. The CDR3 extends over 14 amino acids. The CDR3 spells CASSVERTGEKLFF. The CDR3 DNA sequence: TGTGCCAGCAGCGTAGAAAGGACCGGGGAAAAACTGTTTTTT. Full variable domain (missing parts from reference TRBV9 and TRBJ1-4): DSGVTQTPKHLITATGQRVTLRCSPRSGDLSVYWYQQSLDQGLQFLIQYYNGEERAKGNILERFSAQQFPDLHSELNLSSLELGDSALYFCASSVERTGEKLFFGSGTQLSVL.

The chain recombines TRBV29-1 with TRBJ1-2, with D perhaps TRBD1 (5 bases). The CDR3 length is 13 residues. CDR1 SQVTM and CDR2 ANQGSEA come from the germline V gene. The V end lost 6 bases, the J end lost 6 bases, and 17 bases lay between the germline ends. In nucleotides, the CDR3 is TGCAGCGTGGGGGGGGAAAGGGACGATGGCTACACCTTC. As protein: CSVGGERDDGYTF. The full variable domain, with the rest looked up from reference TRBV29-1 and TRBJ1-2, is SAVISQKPSRDICQRGTSLTIQCQVDSQVTMMFWYRQQPGQSLTLIATANQGSEATYESGFVIDKFPISRPNLTFSTLTVSNMSPEDSSIYLCSVGGERDDGYTFGSGTRLTVV.

The CDR3 region is CASSFSGDEQYF. The CDR3 coding sequence is TGTGCCAGCAGCTTTTCCGGGGACGAGCAGTACTTC. The V and J genes are TRBV5-5 and TRBJ2-7, with a possible D match to TRBD2 (5 bases). The CDR3 length is 12 residues. Germline lookup yields CDR1 SGHKS and CDR2 YYEKEE (reference sequence). The V and J ends lost 2 bases and 5 bases respectively, with 8 bases between them.

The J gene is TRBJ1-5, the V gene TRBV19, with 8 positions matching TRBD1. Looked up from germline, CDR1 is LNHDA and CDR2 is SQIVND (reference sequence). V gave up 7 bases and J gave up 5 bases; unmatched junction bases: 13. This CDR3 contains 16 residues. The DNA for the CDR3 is TGTGCCAGTACATGGGACAGGCATGAGGTGGATCAGCCCCAGCATTTT. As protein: CASTWDRHEVDQPQHF.

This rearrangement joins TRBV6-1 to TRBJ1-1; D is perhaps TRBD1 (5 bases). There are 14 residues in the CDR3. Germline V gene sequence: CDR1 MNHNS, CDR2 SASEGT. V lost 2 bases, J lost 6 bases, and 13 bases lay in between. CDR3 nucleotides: TGTGCCAGCAGTGAATCTCCAGGGCTCCCTGAAGCTTTCTTT. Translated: CASSESPGLPEAFF.

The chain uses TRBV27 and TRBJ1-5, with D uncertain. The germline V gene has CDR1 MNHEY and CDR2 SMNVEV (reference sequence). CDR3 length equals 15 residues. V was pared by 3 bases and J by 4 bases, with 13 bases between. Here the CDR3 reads CASSLFANLNQPQHF. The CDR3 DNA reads TGTGCCAGCAGTTTGTTTGCCAACCTAAATCAGCCCCAGCATTTT.

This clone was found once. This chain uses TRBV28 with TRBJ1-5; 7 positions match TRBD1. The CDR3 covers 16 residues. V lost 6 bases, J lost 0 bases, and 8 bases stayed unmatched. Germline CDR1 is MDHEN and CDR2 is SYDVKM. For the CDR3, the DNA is TGTGCCAGCAGATTACAGGGGTCTTATAGCAATCAGCCCCAGCATTTT. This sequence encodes CASRLQGSYSNQPQHF.

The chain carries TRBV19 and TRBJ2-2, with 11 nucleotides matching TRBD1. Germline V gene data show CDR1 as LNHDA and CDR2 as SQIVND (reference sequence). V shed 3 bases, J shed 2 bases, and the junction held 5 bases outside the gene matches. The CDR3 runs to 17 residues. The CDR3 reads CASSILGQGVNTGELFF. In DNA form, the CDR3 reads TGTGCCAGTAGTATTCTGGGACAGGGGGTTAACACCGGGGAGCTGTTTTTT.

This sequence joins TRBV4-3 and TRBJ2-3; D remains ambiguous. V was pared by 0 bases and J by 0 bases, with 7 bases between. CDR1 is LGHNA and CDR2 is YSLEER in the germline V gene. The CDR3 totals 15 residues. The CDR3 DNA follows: TGCGCCAGCAGCCAAGACAGTCGGAGCACAGATACGCAGTATTTT. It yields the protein CASSQDSRSTDTQYF.

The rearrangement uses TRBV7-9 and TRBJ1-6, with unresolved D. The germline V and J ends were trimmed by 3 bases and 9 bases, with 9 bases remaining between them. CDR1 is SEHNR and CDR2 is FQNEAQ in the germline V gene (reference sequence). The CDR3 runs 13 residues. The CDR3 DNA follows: TGTGCCAGCAGCTTTCTCGGGGTTTCACCCCTCCACTTT. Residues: CASSFLGVSPLHF.

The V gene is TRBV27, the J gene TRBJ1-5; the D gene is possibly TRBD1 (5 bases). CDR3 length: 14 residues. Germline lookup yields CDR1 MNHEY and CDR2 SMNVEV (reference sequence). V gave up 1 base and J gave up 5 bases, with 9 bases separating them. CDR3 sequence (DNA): TGTGCCAGCAGTTTATGGCGGGGCCATCAGCCCCAGCATTTT. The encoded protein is CASSLWRGHQPQHF.

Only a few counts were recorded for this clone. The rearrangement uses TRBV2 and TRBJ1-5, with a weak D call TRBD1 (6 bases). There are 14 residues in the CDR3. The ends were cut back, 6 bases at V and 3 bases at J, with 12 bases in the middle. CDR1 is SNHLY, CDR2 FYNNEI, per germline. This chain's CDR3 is CASRAQGSNQPQHF. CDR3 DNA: TGTGCCAGCAGAGCACAGGGTTCCAATCAGCCCCAGCATTTT. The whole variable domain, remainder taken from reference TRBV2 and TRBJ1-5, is EPEVTQTPSHQVTQMGQEVILRCVPISNHLYFYWYRQILGQKVEFLVSFYNNEISEKSEIFDDQFSVERPDGSNFTLKIRSTKLEDSAMYFCASRAQGSNQPQHFGDGTRLSIL.

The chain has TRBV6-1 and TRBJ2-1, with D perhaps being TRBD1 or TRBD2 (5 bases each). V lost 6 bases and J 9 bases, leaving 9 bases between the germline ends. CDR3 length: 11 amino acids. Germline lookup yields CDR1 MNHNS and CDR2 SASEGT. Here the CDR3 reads CASRRGLEQFF. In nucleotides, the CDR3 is TGTGCCAGCAGGAGGGGTCTTGAGCAGTTCTTC.

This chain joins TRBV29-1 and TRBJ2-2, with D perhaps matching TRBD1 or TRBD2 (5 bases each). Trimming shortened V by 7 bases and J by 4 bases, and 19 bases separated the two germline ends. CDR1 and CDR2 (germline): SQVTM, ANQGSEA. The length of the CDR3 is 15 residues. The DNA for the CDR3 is TGCAGCGCTCGGGACGAGGCCTCTAGCACCGGGGAGCTGTTTTTT. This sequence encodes CSARDEASSTGELFF.

In nucleotides, the CDR3 is TGTGCCAGCTCACCAGGGGGGTACAATGAGCAGTTCTTC. Translated, it gives CASSPGGYNEQFF. The V gene is TRBV18, the J gene TRBJ2-1; possible D gene TRBD2, 6 bases. There are 13 residues in the CDR3. Per germline, CDR1 KGHSH and CDR2 LQKENI. The V end lost 2 bases, the J end lost 4 bases, and 6 bases lay between the germline ends.

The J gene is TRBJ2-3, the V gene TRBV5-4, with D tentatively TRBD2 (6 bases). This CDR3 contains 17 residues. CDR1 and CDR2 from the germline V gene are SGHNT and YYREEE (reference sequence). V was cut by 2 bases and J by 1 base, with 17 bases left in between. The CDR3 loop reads CASSLTPGLTGTDTQYF. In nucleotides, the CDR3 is TGTGCCAGCAGCTTAACCCCGGGACTCACAGGCACAGATACGCAGTATTTT.

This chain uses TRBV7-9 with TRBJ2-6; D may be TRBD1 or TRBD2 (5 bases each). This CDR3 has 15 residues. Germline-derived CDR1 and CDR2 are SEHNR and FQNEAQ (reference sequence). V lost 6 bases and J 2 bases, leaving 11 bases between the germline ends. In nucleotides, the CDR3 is TGTGCCAGCAGGGCCGGGACGGCTGGGGCCAACGTCCTGACTTTC. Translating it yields CASRAGTAGANVLTF.